The 32 T cell receptor beta chains reported below all come from one sample, sequenced in a study of shared clonotypes between healthy human individuals. Measured with immunoSEQ multiplex PCR; TCRdb has only the in-frame clones, and not every one. The data show about 1 million clones, roughly 70% seen once. Sequencing was done on a sample of memory CD4+ T cells sorted from blood. The subset was: CD45RA-negative fraction. These receptors all come from a man between 18 and 35 years old in good health.

The table lists this clone with many counts. The chain uses TRBV18 and TRBJ1-5, with a tentative D call TRBD1 (5 bases). From germline, CDR1 is KGHSH and CDR2 LQKENI. CDR3 length: 15 amino acids. The V end was cut by 2 bases, the J end by 1 base, with 9 bases between. The CDR3 is CASSPEGLSNQPQHF. CDR3 bases: TGTGCCAGCTCACCAGAGGGGCTAAGCAATCAGCCCCAGCATTTT.

The chain carries TRBV6-1 and TRBJ2-7; D may be TRBD1 (5 bases). This CDR3 has 12 amino acids. Trimming cost V 0 bases and J 9 bases, with 9 bases left between them. Per germline, CDR1 MNHNS and CDR2 SASEGT. For the CDR3, the DNA is TGTGCCAGCAGTGAAGCCAGGGTGAGGCAGTACTTC. Its protein product is CASSEARVRQYF.

This chain joins TRBV9 and TRBJ1-2; a weak D match, TRBD1 (5 bases). The CDR3 sequence is 15 residues long. Germline V gene lookup returns CDR1 SGDLS and CDR2 YYNGEE. Trimming left V 5 bases short and J 3 bases short, with 17 bases between. The CDR3 is CASRSFGGNDYGYTF. For the CDR3, the DNA is TGTGCCAGCAGATCCTTCGGGGGGAACGACTATGGCTACACCTTC.

The gene calls are TRBV11-1 and TRBJ2-5; no clear D. The CDR3 is 13 amino acids. Trimming shortened V by 3 bases and J by 5 bases, and 10 bases separated the two germline ends. Germline CDR1 reads SGHAT; CDR2 reads FQDESV (reference sequence). For the CDR3, the DNA is TGTGCCAGCAGCTTTTGGGTAGGGGAGACCCAGTACTTC. Residues: CASSFWVGETQYF.

The chain carries TRBV29-1 and TRBJ1-3; a possible D gene is TRBD1 (5 bases). The length of the CDR3 is 13 residues. Trimming took 7 bases from V and 0 from J, leaving 10 bases between them. CDR1 is SQVTM and CDR2 is ANQGSEA in the germline V gene. CDR3: CSAWGFSGNTIYF. The CDR3, as DNA: TGCAGCGCCTGGGGCTTCTCTGGAAACACCATATATTTT.

The V and J genes are TRBV7-8 and TRBJ1-5, with 7 positions matching TRBD1. V lost 6 bases to trimming and J lost 6 bases; unmatched junction nucleotides: 14. The germline V gene encodes CDR1 SGHVS and CDR2 FQNEAQ. The CDR3 runs 16 residues. DNA for the CDR3: TGTGCCAGCAGTTTAATGGGAGGGGGCGAGGGTCAGCCCCAGCATTTT. Translating it yields CASSLMGGGEGQPQHF.

This chain connects TRBV11-3 to TRBJ2-3, with 13 bases matching TRBD2. The germline V gene encodes CDR1 SGHNT and CDR2 YENEEA. The CDR3 extends over 16 amino acids. Trimming cost V 3 bases and J 2 bases; bases outside gene matches: 2. CDR3 DNA sequence: TGTGCCAGCAGCTTGGGGACTAGCGGGACCACAGATACGCAGTATTTT. Protein product: CASSLGTSGTTDTQYF.

Concerning this clone: Within the sample, other DNA sequences also encode this same CDR3. The rearrangement joins TRBV6-6 to TRBJ2-7; the match to TRBD1 covers 10 bases. The CDR3 loop spans 14 amino acids. Trimming removed 2 bases from V and 5 bases from J; junction bases left unmatched: 3. Germline CDR1 is MNHNY and CDR2 is SVGAGI (reference sequence). CDR3 nucleotide sequence: TGTGCCAGCAGTTACCCCGGGACAGGGGACGAGCAGTACTTC. Amino acid sequence: CASSYPGTGDEQYF.

The genes are TRBV9 and TRBJ2-5; a weak D match, TRBD1 (6 bases). V dropped 4 bases and J dropped 5 bases, with 18 bases sitting between them. The CDR3 is made up of 15 amino acids. CDR1 and CDR2 from the germline V gene are SGDLS and YYNGEE. The CDR3: CASSPGGTSPETQYF. The CDR3, as DNA: TGTGCCAGCAGCCCCGGTGGGACATCGCCGGAGACCCAGTACTTC.

This chain uses TRBV19 with TRBJ1-4; D call uncertain. This CDR3 is 14 amino acids long. Trimming left V 5 bases short and J 0 bases short, with 7 bases between. Germline V gene sequence: CDR1 LNHDA, CDR2 SQIVND (reference sequence). The CDR3 loop is CASSHPTTNEKLFF. CDR3 in DNA: TGTGCCAGTAGTCACCCGACAACTAATGAAAAACTGTTTTTT.

The chain is built from TRBV19 and TRBJ1-5, with 7 bases fitting TRBD1. J gave up 2 bases and V 3 bases, and 4 bases lay outside the gene matches. Germline CDR1 reads LNHDA; CDR2 reads SQIVND (reference sequence). The CDR3 covers 15 residues. CDR3 sequence: CASSMDGTGNQPQHF. As DNA, the CDR3 is TGTGCCAGTAGTATGGACGGGACAGGCAATCAGCCCCAGCATTTT.

This clone was observed a handful of times. The chain has TRBV5-6 and TRBJ2-4; TRBD1 matches at 10 bases. This CDR3 is built from 14 residues. Germline V lookup: CDR1 SGHDT, CDR2 YYEEEE. V gave up 4 bases and J gave up 6 bases; unmatched junction bases: 4. DNA of the CDR3: TGTGCCAGCAGCCCGGGACAGGGGCGAAACATTCAGTACTTC. Amino acids: CASSPGQGRNIQYF.

The rearrangement uses TRBV25-1 and TRBJ1-4; TRBD1 might be the D (5 bases). CDR1 and CDR2 from the germline V gene are MGHDK and SYGVNS. V lost 5 bases to trimming and J lost 8 bases, with 9 bases between them. The CDR3 has 12 residues. The CDR3 nucleotides read TGTGCCAGCAGTCGGGGGGAGGAAAAACTGTTTTTT. This codes for CASSRGEEKLFF.

The chain combines TRBV28 with TRBJ1-4, with 8 nucleotides matching TRBD1. The CDR3 runs 17 residues. The trim removed 2 bases at V and 2 bases at J, leaving 7 bases unmatched. The germline CDR1 and CDR2 sequences are MDHEN and SYDVKM. The CDR3 sequence is CASSLPSGGWTNEKLFF. CDR3 bases: TGTGCCAGCAGTTTACCCTCAGGGGGCTGGACTAATGAAAAACTGTTTTTT.

Concerning this clone itself: The limits of the CDR3 on the DNA are not certain, so only TCRdb's listed CDR3 is given. The chain links TRBV5-1 to TRBJ1-2; TRBD1 was called by the table and not checked on the DNA. Germline V CDR1 and CDR2: SGHRS, YFSETQ. A total of 16 residues make up the CDR3, ends included. The CDR3 is CASSLDPDSTSGGYTF.

This chain links TRBV7-2 with TRBJ2-5; no clear D. The V and J ends lost 5 bases and 6 bases respectively, with 13 bases between them. Germline V gene data show CDR1 as SGHTA and CDR2 as FQGNSA. CDR3 length: 13 residues. The CDR3 reads CASSPSAQKTQYF. As DNA, the CDR3 is TGTGCCAGCAGCCCCTCTGCCCAGAAGACCCAGTACTTC.

This sequence joins TRBV2 and TRBJ2-3; possibly TRBD1 for D (5 bases). The CDR3 is 13 amino acids. Trimming removed 3 bases at V and 8 bases at J, with 12 bases between. From germline, CDR1 is SNHLY and CDR2 FYNNEI. The DNA for the CDR3 is TGTGCCAGCAGTGAGTCTTTAGGGGTTACGCAGTATTTT. Translation gives CASSESLGVTQYF.

The chain joins TRBV19 to TRBJ2-3; no clear D. This CDR3 is 11 amino acids long. CDR1 and CDR2 (germline): LNHDA, SQIVND (reference sequence). Trimming took 7 bases from V and 4 from J, leaving 6 bases between them. As DNA, the CDR3 is TGTGCCAGTAAGACTGCAGATACGCAGTATTTT. Translated: CASKTADTQYF.

About this clone itself: This same CDR3 is encoded by further DNA sequences in the sample. The chain recombines TRBV7-9 with TRBJ2-7; 7 nucleotides align to TRBD2. V lost 0 bases, J lost 3 bases, and 2 bases stayed unmatched. Germline V CDR1 and CDR2: SEHNR, FQNEAQ (reference sequence). This CDR3 is 14 amino acids long. In nucleotides, the CDR3 is TGTGCCAGCAGCTTAGCAGGGAGGGGCTACGAGCAGTACTTC. Residues: CASSLAGRGYEQYF.

This rearrangement joins TRBV6-5 to TRBJ1-5; D call uncertain. Trimming took off 5 bases at V and 5 bases at J, with 10 bases between the two ends. The CDR3 sequence is 13 residues long. Germline V gives CDR1 MNHEY, CDR2 SVGAGI. The CDR3 loop reads CASSITRDQPQHF. The DNA for the CDR3 is TGTGCCAGCAGTATAACGCGGGATCAGCCCCAGCATTTT.

The gene calls are TRBV5-1 and TRBJ1-4; possible D gene TRBD1, 5 bases. The CDR3 has 15 residues. With 8 bases removed from V and 0 bases from J, the gap between germline ends came to 14 bases. Germline CDR1 reads SGHRS; CDR2 reads YFSETQ. CDR3 in DNA: TGCGCCAGTAATCCGGGACTTTCAACTAATGAAAAACTGTTTTTT. Translation: CASNPGLSTNEKLFF.

The chain is built from TRBV5-1 and TRBJ2-7; 8 bases map to TRBD2. V shed 3 bases and J 2 bases; nucleotides not matched to a gene: 7. The germline V gene encodes CDR1 SGHRS and CDR2 YFSETQ. This CDR3 comprises 15 residues. This chain's CDR3 is CASSSLAGPTYEQYF. CDR3 coding DNA: TGCGCCAGCAGCTCCTTAGCGGGACCTACCTACGAGCAGTACTTC.

This sequence joins TRBV29-1 and TRBJ2-2; 7 bases align to TRBD1. The germline CDR1 and CDR2 sequences are SQVTM and ANQGSEA. V shed 6 bases and J 3 bases; nucleotides not matched to a gene: 4. The CDR3 covers 13 residues. The CDR3 reads CSVRGTDTGELFF. CDR3 nucleotides: TGCAGCGTGAGAGGGACAGACACCGGGGAGCTGTTTTTT.

The rearrangement links TRBV2 to TRBJ1-2; TRBD1 is a possible D gene (5 bases). The CDR3 extends over 14 amino acids. Germline V gene data show CDR1 as SNHLY and CDR2 as FYNNEI. V lost 7 bases and J lost 4, with 16 bases in between. CDR3 protein: CASTASQGPYGYTF. CDR3 nucleotide sequence: TGTGCCAGCACGGCAAGCCAGGGCCCCTATGGCTACACCTTC.

Comments on this clone: Other nucleotide sequences from this sample produce the same CDR3. The chain employs TRBV6-5 and TRBJ1-2, with TRBD1 matching 9 bases. Germline values: CDR1 MNHEY, CDR2 SVGAGI. V shed 5 bases, J shed 5 bases, and the junction held 3 bases outside the gene matches. This CDR3 region has 13 residues. The CDR3 region has the DNA TGTGCCAGCAGTCAAGACAGGGGGTATGGCTACACCTTC. It is translated as CASSQDRGYGYTF.

This clone was picked up one time. The chain employs TRBV20-1 and TRBJ2-3; D gene unclear. Looked up from germline, CDR1 is DFQATT and CDR2 is SNEGSKA (reference sequence). V was pared by 6 bases and J by 8 bases, with 9 bases between. CDR3 length equals 10 residues. The CDR3 is CSAPLGTQYF. DNA for the CDR3: TGCAGTGCCCCGTTGGGTACGCAGTATTTT.

There are a few counts of this clone. The V call is TRBV4-2, the J call TRBJ2-2, with 7 positions matching TRBD1. CDR1 and CDR2 from the germline V gene are LGHNA and YNFKEQ. The CDR3 runs to 16 residues. V was pared by 5 bases and J by 4 bases, with 10 bases of the junction left unmatched. CDR3 sequence reads: CASSKGAGFGTGELFF. Written as DNA, the CDR3 is TGTGCCAGCAGCAAGGGGGCCGGGTTCGGCACCGGGGAGCTGTTTTTT.

The chain couples TRBV28 to TRBJ2-3, with a weak D call TRBD2 (7 bases). V was clipped by 4 bases and J by 1 base, with 12 bases between them. Germline CDR1 MDHEN, CDR2 SYDVKM. There are 15 residues in the CDR3. This CDR3 is CASSSWGGGTDTQYF. CDR3 nucleotides: TGTGCCAGCAGTTCTTGGGGGGGCGGCACAGATACGCAGTATTTT. The full variable domain, with the rest looked up from reference TRBV28 and TRBJ2-3, is DVKVTQSSRYLVKRTGEKVFLECVQDMDHENMFWYRQDPGLGLRLIYFSYDVKMKEKGDIPEGYSVSREKKERFSLILESASTNQTSMYLCASSSWGGGTDTQYFGPGTRLTVL.

The chain joins TRBV6-6 to TRBJ2-2; 8 bases fit TRBD2. The germline V gene encodes CDR1 MNHNY and CDR2 SVGAGI (reference sequence). With V trimmed by 5 bases and J by 7 bases, 6 bases remained unmatched. There are 14 residues in the CDR3. The CDR3 coding sequence is TGTGCCAGCAGTAGGGGACTAGAGGGCGGGGAGCTGTTTTTT. Its translation: CASSRGLEGGELFF.

For this clone: A much larger clonotype is one base distant, so this may be a read error. CDR3 region: CASSLGGRFEKLFF. Written as DNA, the CDR3 is TGTGCCAGCAGCTTGGGTGGGAGATTCGAAAAACTGTTTTTT. V is TRBV5-8 and J is TRBJ1-4; D gene unclear. This CDR3 contains 14 residues. Per the germline V gene, CDR1 is SGHTS and CDR2 is YDEGEE. V was shortened by 0 bases and J by 8 bases, with 11 bases between the two germline ends.

This clone was seen a few times. The rearrangement links TRBV7-8 to TRBJ1-5; TRBD1 matches at 7 bases. Germline assignment: CDR1 SGHVS and CDR2 FQNEAQ. V was pared by 5 bases and J by 7 bases, with 14 bases of the junction left unmatched. The CDR3 is 16 amino acids. For the CDR3, the DNA is TGTGCCAGCAGCCCAACAGGGGAGTCCCTCGGACAGCCCCAGCATTTT. Translated: CASSPTGESLGQPQHF.

This clone was seen only a few times. This CDR3 reads CASSFLGIAGSSDTQYF. Here the CDR3 DNA reads TGTGCCAGCAGCTTCCTCGGGATAGCGGGATCATCAGATACGCAGTATTTT. The chain couples TRBV5-6 to TRBJ2-3; 8 bases agree with TRBD2. From germline, CDR1 is SGHDT and CDR2 YYEEEE. V gave up 2 bases and J gave up 4 bases; unmatched junction bases: 12. CDR3 length: 17 residues.